A selection of T cell receptor beta chains follows, all from one sample in a study of blood T cell repertoires in COVID-19. Generated by immunoSEQ multiplex PCR, the TCRdb table keeps only in-frame clones and is missing some. The table shows 250,000 to 300,000 clones, with over 75% occurring only once. The sequenced sample consisted of PBMCs or T cells enriched from blood (not recorded which). The source of these receptors is a man aged 18 to 30 who had recovered from COVID-19. The CDR3 runs from the conserved cysteine through the conserved F or W. D genes are given only for firm matches. Rows give clone size only sometimes, using once, few, many, or a class for an expanded clone.

d_call clone_size j_call v_call cdr3_aa cdr3_nt
. . TRBJ2-5 TRBV11-2 CASSYRWYSQETQYF TGTGCCAGCAGCTATAGATGGTACAGTCAAGAGACCCAGTACTTC
. . TRBJ1-5 TRBV19 CASSIAGAHQPQHF TGTGCCAGTAGTATAGCAGGGGCCCATCAGCCCCAGCATTTT
. . TRBJ1-2 TRBV15 CATSRDATAYGYTF TGTGCCACCAGCAGAGATGCGACAGCTTATGGCTACACCTTC
TRBD1 . TRBJ1-1 TRBV5-8 CASSLARGQENTEAFF TGTGCCAGCAGCTTGGCCCGGGGACAGGAGAACACTGAAGCTTTCTTT
TRBD1 few TRBJ1-3 TRBV4-1 CASSQDTGVGGNTIYF TGCGCCAGCAGCCAAGATACAGGGGTCGGCGGAAACACCATATATTTT
. . TRBJ2-5 TRBV20-1 CSASSEGTQYF TGCAGTGCTTCTAGTGAAGGGACCCAGTACTTC
TRBD2 . TRBJ2-1 TRBV10-1 CASSPSGKGEQFF TGCGCCAGCAGTCCTAGCGGGAAGGGTGAGCAGTTCTTC
. . TRBJ2-2 TRBV11-3 CASSWRTGGTTGELFF TGTGCCAGCAGCTGGCGGACAGGAGGGACCACCGGGGAGCTGTTTTTT
TRBD1 . TRBJ2-1 TRBV20-1 CSVGQGDEQFF TGCAGTGTCGGACAGGGCGATGAGCAGTTCTTC
. . TRBJ2-5 TRBV6-5 CASSHYGTQQETQYF TGTGCCAGCAGTCACTACGGGACTCAACAAGAGACCCAGTACTTC
. . TRBJ2-1 TRBV6-2/TRBV6-3 CASSYPLGFAARVNEQFF TGTGCCAGCAGTTACCCGTTGGGTTTCGCGGCCAGGGTCAATGAGCAGTTCTTC
TRBD2 . TRBJ2-5 TRBV5-1 CASSRRSGGGAKETQYF TGCGCCAGCAGCCGCCGCTCCGGCGGGGGGGCCAAAGAGACCCAGTACTTC
TRBD1 once TRBJ2-7 TRBV7-2 CASSTWTGPSSYEQYF TGTGCCAGCAGCACGTGGACAGGGCCAAGCTCCTACGAGCAGTACTTC
TRBD2 . TRBJ2-3 TRBV11-3 CASGGRLAGADTQYF TGTGCCAGCGGAGGAAGACTAGCGGGAGCAGATACGCAGTATTTT
. . TRBJ2-7 TRBV7-2 CASSQGPGDNYEQYF TGTGCCAGCAGCCAAGGGCCCGGGGATAACTACGAGCAGTACTTC
. few TRBJ1-6 TRBV6-5 CASSQTGKLHF TGTGCCAGCAGTCAAACAGGGAAGCTCCACTTT
. . TRBJ1-1 TRBV13 CASSLLREAFF TGTGCCAGCAGCTTATTGCGTGAAGCTTTCTTT
TRBD2 . TRBJ2-1 TRBV19 CASSTGLAGGDEQFF TGTGCCAGTAGTACAGGACTAGCGGGAGGGGATGAGCAGTTCTTC
. . TRBJ1-3 TRBV7-3 CASSLVPAGAGNTIYF TGTGCCAGCAGCTTAGTCCCGGCGGGGGCTGGAAACACCATATATTTT
. . TRBJ1-5 TRBV6-5 CASRKRENSNQPQHF TGTGCCAGCAGAAAACGGGAGAATAGCAATCAGCCCCAGCATTTT
. . TRBJ1-4 TRBV19 CASRTAGQFNEKLFF TGTGCCAGCCGGACCGCCGGACAGTTTAATGAAAAACTGTTTTTT
. . TRBJ2-3 TRBV27 CASRSYSDTQYF TGTGCCAGCAGGTCCTACTCAGATACGCAGTATTTT
TRBD1 . TRBJ1-6 TRBV7-2 CASSLDRGPNSPLHF TGTGCCAGCAGCTTAGACAGGGGGCCCAATTCACCCCTCCACTTT
TRBD2 . TRBJ2-5 TRBV7-2 CASSLVASGVETQYF TGTGCCAGCAGCTTAGTGGCTAGCGGGGTGGAGACCCAGTACTTC
TRBD2 . TRBJ2-1 TRBV18 CASSQGGLANYNEQFF TGTGCCAGCTCCCAAGGGGGACTAGCGAACTACAATGAGCAGTTCTTC
. . TRBJ2-1 TRBV5-6 CASSSEGSEQFF TGTGCCAGCAGCTCGGAGGGTAGTGAGCAGTTCTTC
TRBD1 . TRBJ1-2 TRBV3-1/TRBV3-2 CASSRMGQGLNYGYTF TGTGCCAGCAGCCGGATGGGACAGGGGCTTAACTATGGCTACACCTTC
TRBD1 . TRBJ1-1 TRBV5-5 CASSWTGRGPTEAFF TGTGCCAGCAGCTGGACCGGCAGGGGGCCCACTGAAGCTTTCTTT
TRBD1 . TRBJ2-7 TRBV28 CASSLFPGQGRYEQYF TGTGCCAGCAGTTTATTCCCGGGACAGGGTAGATACGAGCAGTACTTC
. . TRBJ1-6 TRBV5-4 CASSKEGDSPLHF TGTGCCAGCAGCAAAGAGGGGGACTCACCCCTCCACTTT
TRBD2 . TRBJ2-1 TRBV6-5 CASRKREGLLNEQFF TGTGCCAGCAGGAAGCGGGAGGGCCTACTCAATGAGCAGTTCTTC
. . TRBJ1-2 TRBV4-1 CASSDRRQRGYGYTF TGCGCCAGCAGCGACAGACGCCAAAGGGGTTATGGCTACACCTTC
. . TRBJ1-4 TRBV28 CASSPRGVTNEKLFF TGTGCCAGCAGTCCACGGGGTGTAACTAATGAAAAACTGTTTTTT
TRBD1 . TRBJ2-1 TRBV7-8 CASSSSDRAPYNEQFF TGTGCCAGCAGCTCCTCGGACAGGGCACCCTACAATGAGCAGTTCTTC
. . TRBJ1-6 TRBV18 CASSPDNFSPLHF TGTGCCAGCTCACCGGACAATTTCTCACCCCTCCACTTT
TRBD2 . TRBJ2-3 TRBV5-6 CASSFVAGVTDTQYF TGTGCCAGCAGCTTTGTAGCGGGGGTCACAGATACGCAGTATTTT
. once TRBJ2-4 TRBV12-3/TRBV12-4 CASSRDTQNIQYF TGTGCCAGCAGCAGGGACACCCAAAACATTCAGTACTTC
. . TRBJ1-2 TRBV28 CASDIRASGGSGYTF TGTGCCAGCGACATCAGGGCTTCGGGGGGATCTGGCTACACCTTC
. . TRBJ2-4 TRBV19 CASNLGGAAKNIQYF TGTGCCAGTAATCTGGGGGGAGCGGCCAAAAACATTCAGTACTTC
. . TRBJ1-4 TRBV18 CASSPQEEEKLFF TGTGCCAGCTCACCGCAGGAAGAGGAAAAACTGTTTTTT
TRBD1 . TRBJ1-4 TRBV19 CASSTGQGAINEKLFF TGTGCCAGTAGTACGGGACAGGGGGCGATTAATGAAAAACTGTTTTTT
TRBD2 once TRBJ2-3 TRBV11-3 CASSSSLLAGVPDTQYF TGTGCCAGCAGCTCAAGTTTGCTAGCGGGAGTCCCAGATACGCAGTATTTT
. . TRBJ1-1 TRBV11-2 CASSLAIGTEAFF TGTGCCAGCAGCTTAGCTATCGGGACTGAAGCTTTCTTT
. . TRBJ2-3 TRBV4-2 CASSQPGGTDTQYF TGTGCCAGCAGCCAACCAGGGGGGACAGATACGCAGTATTTT
TRBD1 few TRBJ2-7 TRBV5-1 CASSRGQSSYEQYF TGCGCCAGCAGCAGGGGACAGTCATCCTACGAGCAGTACTTC
TRBD1 . TRBJ2-1 TRBV19 CASSMLGQVQFF TGTGCCAGTAGTATGTTGGGACAGGTCCAGTTCTTC
. . TRBJ1-3 TRBV18 CASSPQVTGNTIYF TGTGCCAGCTCACCGCAGGTTACTGGAAACACCATATATTTT
TRBD2 . TRBJ2-1 TRBV12-3/TRBV12-4 CASGTSGYNEQFF TGTGCCAGCGGGACTAGCGGCTACAATGAGCAGTTCTTC
. few TRBJ2-1 TRBV19 CASSIGLGGGEQFF TGTGCCAGTAGTATAGGGCTCGGCGGTGGAGAGCAGTTCTTC
. . TRBJ1-5 TRBV19 CASSVLGESNQPQHF TGTGCCAGTTCGGTTCTTGGGGAGAGCAATCAGCCCCAGCATTTT
. . TRBJ2-3 TRBV11-3 CASSPPSDTQYF TGTGCCAGCAGCCCCCCCTCAGATACGCAGTATTTT
TRBD1 once TRBJ2-1 TRBV7-2 CASSYTGTDYNEQFF TGTGCCAGCAGCTATACCGGGACAGATTACAATGAGCAGTTCTTC
TRBD1 . TRBJ2-3 TRBV7-2 CASSPPGQGSSGTDTQYF TGTGCCAGCAGCCCTCCGGGACAGGGTAGCTCGGGCACAGATACGCAGTATTTT
. . TRBJ2-7 TRBV5-1 CASSLGQGGSYEQYF TGCGCCAGCAGCTTAGGCCAGGGAGGCTCCTACGAGCAGTACTTC
. . TRBJ2-7 TRBV30 CAWSGGVSGYNSYEQYF TGTGCCTGGAGTGGTGGTGTTAGCGGTTACAACTCCTACGAGCAGTACTTC